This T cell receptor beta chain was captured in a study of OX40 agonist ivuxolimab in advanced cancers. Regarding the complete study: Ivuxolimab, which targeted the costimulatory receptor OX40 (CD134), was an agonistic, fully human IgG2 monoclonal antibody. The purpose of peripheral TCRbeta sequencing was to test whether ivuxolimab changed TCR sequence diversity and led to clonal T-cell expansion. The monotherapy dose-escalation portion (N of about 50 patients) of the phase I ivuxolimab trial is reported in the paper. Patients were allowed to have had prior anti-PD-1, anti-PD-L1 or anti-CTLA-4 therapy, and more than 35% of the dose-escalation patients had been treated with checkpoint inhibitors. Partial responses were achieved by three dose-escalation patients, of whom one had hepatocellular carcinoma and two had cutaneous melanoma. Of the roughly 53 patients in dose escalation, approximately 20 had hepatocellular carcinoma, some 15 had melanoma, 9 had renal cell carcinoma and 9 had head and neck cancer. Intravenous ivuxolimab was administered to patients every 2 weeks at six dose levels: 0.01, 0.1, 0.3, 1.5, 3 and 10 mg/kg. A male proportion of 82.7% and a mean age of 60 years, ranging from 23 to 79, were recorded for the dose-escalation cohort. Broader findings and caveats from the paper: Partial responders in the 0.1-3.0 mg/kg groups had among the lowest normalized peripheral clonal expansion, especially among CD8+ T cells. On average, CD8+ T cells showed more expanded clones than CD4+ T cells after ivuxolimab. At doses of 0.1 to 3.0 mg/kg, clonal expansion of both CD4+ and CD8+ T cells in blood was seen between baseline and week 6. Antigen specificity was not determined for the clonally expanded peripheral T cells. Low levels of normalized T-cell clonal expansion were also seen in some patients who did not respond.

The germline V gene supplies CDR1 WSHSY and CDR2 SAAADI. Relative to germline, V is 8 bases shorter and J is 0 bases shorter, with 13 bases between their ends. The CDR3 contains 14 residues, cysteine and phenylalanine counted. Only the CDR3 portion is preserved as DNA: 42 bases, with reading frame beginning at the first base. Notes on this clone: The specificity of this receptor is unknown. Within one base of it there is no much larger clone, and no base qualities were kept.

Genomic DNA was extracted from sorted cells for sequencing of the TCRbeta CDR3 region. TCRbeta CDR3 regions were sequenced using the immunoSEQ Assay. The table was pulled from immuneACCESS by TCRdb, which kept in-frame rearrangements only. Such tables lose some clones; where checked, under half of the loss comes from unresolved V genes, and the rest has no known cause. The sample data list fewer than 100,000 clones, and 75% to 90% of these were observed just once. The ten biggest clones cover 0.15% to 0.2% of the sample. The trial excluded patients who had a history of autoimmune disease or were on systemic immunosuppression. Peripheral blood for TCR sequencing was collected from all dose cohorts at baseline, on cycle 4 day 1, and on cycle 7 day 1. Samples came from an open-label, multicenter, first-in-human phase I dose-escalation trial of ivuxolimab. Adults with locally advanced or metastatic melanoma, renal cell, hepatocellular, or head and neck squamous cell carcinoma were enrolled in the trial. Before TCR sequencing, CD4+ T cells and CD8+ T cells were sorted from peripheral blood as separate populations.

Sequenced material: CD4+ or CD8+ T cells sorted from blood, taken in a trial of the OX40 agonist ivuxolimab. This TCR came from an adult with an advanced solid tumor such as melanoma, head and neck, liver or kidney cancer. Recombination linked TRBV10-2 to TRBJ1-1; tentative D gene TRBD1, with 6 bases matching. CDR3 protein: CASGGLFMNTEAFF. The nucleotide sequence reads TGCGCCAGCGGGGGGCTCTTCATGAACACTGAAGCTTTCTTT.